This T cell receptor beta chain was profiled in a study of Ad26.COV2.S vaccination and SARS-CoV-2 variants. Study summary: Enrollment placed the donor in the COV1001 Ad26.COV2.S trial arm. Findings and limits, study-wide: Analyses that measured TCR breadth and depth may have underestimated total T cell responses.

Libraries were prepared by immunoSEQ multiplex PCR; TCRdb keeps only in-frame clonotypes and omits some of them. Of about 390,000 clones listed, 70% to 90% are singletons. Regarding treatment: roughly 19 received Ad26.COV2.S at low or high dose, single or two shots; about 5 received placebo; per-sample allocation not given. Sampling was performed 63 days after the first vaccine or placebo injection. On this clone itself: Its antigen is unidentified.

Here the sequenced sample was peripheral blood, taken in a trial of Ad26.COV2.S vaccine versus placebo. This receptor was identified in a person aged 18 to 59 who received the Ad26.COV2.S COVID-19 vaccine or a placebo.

The CDR3 DNA reads TGTGCCATCAGTGAGTCACGACAGTCATCCTACGAGCAGTACTTC. It translates to CAISESRQSSYEQYF. This sequence joins TRBV10-3 and TRBJ2-7; a possible D gene is TRBD1 (5 bases). V shed 0 bases and J shed 1 base, with 10 bases lying between them. Germline assignment: CDR1 ENHRY and CDR2 SYGVKD. This CDR3 is built from 15 residues.